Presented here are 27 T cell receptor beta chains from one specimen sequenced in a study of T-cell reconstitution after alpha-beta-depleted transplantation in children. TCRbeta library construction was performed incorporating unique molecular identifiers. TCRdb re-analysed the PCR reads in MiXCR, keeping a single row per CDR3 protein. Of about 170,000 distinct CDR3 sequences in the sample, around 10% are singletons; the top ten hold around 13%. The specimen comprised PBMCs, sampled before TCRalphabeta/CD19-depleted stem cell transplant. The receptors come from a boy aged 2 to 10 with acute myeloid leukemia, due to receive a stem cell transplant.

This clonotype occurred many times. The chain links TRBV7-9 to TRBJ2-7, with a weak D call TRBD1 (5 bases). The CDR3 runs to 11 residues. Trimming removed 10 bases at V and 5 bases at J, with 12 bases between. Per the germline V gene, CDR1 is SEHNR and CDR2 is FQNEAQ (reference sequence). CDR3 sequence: CAIQDSHEQYF. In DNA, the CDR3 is TGTGCCATTCAAGACAGTCACGAGCAGTACTTC. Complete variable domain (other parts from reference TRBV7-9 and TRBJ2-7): DTGVSQNPRHKITKRGQNVTFRCDPISEHNRLYWYRQTLGQGPEFLTYFQNEAQLEKSRLLSDRFSAERPKGSFSTLEIQRTEQGDSAMYLCAIQDSHEQYFGPGTRLTVT.

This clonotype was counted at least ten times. CDR3 sequence reads: CSARALAEGRTEAFF. The CDR3 coding sequence is TGCAGTGCTAGGGCTTTGGCAGAAGGAAGGACTGAAGCTTTCTTT. The chain couples TRBV20-1 to TRBJ1-1; D unclear. The CDR3 has 15 residues. Germline CDR1 reads DFQATT; CDR2 reads SNEGSKA (reference sequence). V gave up 3 bases and J gave up 5 bases, with 19 bases separating them.

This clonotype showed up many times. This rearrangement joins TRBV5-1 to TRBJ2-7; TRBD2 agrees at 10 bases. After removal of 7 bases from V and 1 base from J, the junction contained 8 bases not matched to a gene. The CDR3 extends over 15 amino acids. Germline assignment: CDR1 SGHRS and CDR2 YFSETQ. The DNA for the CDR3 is TGCGCCAGCGGGTTAGGGACTAGCGAGTCCTACGAGCAGTACTTC. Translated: CASGLGTSESYEQYF.

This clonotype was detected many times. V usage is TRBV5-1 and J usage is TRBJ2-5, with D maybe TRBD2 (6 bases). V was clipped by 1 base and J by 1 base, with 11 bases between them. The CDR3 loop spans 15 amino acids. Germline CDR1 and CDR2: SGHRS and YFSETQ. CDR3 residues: CASSLRGTIQETQYF. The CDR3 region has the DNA TGCGCCAGCAGCTTGCGGGGGACCATCCAAGAGACCCAGTACTTC.

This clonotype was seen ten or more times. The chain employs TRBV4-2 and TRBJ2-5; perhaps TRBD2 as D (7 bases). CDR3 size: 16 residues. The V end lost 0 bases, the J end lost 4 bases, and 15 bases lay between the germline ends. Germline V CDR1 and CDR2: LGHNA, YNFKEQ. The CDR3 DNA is TGTGCCAGCAGCCAAGATTCTGGGGGGGGGGCAGAGACCCAGTACTTC. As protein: CASSQDSGGGAETQYF.

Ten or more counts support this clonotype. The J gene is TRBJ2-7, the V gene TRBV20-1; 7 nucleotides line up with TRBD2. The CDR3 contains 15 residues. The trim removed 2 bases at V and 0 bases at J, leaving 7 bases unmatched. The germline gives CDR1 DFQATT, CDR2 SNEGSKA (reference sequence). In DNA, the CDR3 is TGCAGTGCTAGACGAAGCAGCGGGACCTCCTACGAGCAGTACGTC. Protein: CSARRSSGTSYEQYV.

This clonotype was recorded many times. The CDR3 coding sequence is TGTGCCAGCAGTTCTCTCCCGACAGGGGATGGGCAGCCCCAGCATTTT. It is translated as CASSSLPTGDGQPQHF. The gene calls are TRBV28 and TRBJ1-5, with TRBD1 matching over 8 bases. Germline values: CDR1 MDHEN, CDR2 SYDVKM. The CDR3 extends over 16 amino acids. V was clipped by 4 bases and J by 7 bases; unmatched bases: 12.

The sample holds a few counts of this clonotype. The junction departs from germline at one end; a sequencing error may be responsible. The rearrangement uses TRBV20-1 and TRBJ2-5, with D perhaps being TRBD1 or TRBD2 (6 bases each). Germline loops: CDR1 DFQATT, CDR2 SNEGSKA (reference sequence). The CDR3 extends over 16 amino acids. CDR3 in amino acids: CCARQEGPRDSETQYF. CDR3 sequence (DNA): TGCTGTGCTAGACAGGAGGGGCCCCGAGACTCGGAGACCCAGTACTTC.

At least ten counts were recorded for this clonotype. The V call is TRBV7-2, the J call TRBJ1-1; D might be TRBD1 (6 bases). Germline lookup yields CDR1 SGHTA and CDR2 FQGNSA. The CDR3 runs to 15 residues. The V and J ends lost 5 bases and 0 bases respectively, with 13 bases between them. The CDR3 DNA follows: TGTGCCAGCAGCCCTAACAGGGCCATGAACACTGAAGCTTTCTTT. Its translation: CASSPNRAMNTEAFF.

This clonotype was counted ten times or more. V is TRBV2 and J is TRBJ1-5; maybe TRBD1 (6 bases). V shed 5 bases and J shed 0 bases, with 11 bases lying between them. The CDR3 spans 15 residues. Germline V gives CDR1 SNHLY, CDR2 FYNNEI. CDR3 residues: CASSYGTFSNQPQHF. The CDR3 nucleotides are TGTGCCAGCAGTTACGGGACATTTAGCAATCAGCCCCAGCATTTT.

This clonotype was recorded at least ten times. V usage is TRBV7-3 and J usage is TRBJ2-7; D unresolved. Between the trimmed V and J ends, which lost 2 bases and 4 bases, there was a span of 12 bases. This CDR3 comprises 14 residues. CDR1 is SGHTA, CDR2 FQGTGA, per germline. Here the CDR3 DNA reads TGTGCCAGCAGCTTACAGCCCGAAATTTACGAGCAGTACTTC. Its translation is CASSLQPEIYEQYF.

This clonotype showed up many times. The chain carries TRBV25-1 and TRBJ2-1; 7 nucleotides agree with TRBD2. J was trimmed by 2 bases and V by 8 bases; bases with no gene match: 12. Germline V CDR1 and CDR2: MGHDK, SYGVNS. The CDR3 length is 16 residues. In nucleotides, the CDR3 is TGTGCCAGCGGAGGGCCCTGGGAGGGTACCTACAATGAGCAGTTCTTC. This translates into CASGGPWEGTYNEQFF.

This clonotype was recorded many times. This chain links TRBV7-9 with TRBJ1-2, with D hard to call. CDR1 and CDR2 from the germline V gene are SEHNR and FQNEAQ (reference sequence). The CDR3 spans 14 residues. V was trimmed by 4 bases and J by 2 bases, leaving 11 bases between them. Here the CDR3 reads CASSSPGYNYGYTF. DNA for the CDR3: TGTGCCAGCAGCTCCCCGGGCTACAACTATGGCTACACCTTC.

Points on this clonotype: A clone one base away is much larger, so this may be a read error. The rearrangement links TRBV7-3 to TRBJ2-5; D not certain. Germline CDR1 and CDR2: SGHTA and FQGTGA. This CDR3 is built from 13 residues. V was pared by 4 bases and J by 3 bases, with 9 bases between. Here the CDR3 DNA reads TGTGCCAGCAGCTCCACCCTCGAAGAGACCCAGTACTTC. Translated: CASSSTLEETQYF.

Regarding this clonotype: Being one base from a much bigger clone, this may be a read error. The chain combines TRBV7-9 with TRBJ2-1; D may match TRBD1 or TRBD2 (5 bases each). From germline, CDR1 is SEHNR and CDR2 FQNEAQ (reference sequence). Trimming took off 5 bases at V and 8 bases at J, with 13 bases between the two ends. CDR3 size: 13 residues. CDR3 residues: CASSTRDVYEQFF. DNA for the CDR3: TGTGCCAGCAGCACCAGGGACGTGTATGAGCAGTTCTTC.

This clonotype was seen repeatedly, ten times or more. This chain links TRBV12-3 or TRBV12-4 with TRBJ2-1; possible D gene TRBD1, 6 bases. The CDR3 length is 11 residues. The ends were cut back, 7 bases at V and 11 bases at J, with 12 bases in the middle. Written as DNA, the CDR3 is TGTGCCAGCACCCCAGGGACACAGCAGTTCTTC. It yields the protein CASTPGTQQFF.

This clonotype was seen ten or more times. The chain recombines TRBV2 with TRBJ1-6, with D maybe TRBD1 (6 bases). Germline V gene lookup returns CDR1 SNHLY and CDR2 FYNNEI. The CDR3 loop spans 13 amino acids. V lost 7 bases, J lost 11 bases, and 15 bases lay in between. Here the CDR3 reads CASTGRGRAPLHF. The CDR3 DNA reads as TGTGCCAGCACGGGCAGGGGTAGGGCACCCCTCCACTTT.

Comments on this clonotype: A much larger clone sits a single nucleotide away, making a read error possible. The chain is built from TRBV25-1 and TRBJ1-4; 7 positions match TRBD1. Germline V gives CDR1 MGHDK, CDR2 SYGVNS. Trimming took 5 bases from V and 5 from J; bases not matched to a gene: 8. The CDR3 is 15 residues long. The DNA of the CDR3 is TGTGCCAGCAGTCGCCGGGACAGAGGAAATGAAAAACTGTTTTTT. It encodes CASSRRDRGNEKLFF.

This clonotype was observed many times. The chain's CDR3 is CASSPGTVVSNTGELFF. The CDR3 DNA reads TGTGCCAGCTCACCGGGGACGGTTGTCTCGAACACCGGGGAGCTGTTTTTT. J is TRBJ2-2 and V is TRBV18, with D perhaps matching TRBD1 or TRBD2 (5 bases each). Trimming removed 3 bases from V and 0 bases from J, with 14 bases in between. From germline, CDR1 is KGHSH and CDR2 LQKENI. The CDR3 has 17 residues.

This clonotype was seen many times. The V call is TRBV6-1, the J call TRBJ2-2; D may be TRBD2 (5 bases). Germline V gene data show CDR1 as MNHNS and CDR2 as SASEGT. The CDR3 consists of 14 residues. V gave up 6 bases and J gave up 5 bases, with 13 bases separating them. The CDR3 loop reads CASRVDGDTGELFF. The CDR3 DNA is TGTGCCAGCAGAGTGGACGGGGATACCGGGGAGCTGTTTTTT.

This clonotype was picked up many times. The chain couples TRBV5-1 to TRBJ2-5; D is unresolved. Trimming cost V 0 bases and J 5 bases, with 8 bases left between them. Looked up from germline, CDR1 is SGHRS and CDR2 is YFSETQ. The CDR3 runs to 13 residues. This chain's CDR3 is CASSLEIRETQYF. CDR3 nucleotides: TGCGCCAGCAGCTTGGAAATACGGGAGACCCAGTACTTC.

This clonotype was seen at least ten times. The CDR3 nucleotides read TGTGCCAGCAGGGACAGGGATGGCTACACCTTC. Its protein is CASRDRDGYTF. The chain has TRBV27 and TRBJ1-2; 8 bases agree with TRBD1. The germline V gene encodes CDR1 MNHEY and CDR2 SMNVEV (reference sequence). J gave up 6 bases and V 6 bases, and 0 bases lay outside the gene matches. This CDR3 is built from 11 residues.

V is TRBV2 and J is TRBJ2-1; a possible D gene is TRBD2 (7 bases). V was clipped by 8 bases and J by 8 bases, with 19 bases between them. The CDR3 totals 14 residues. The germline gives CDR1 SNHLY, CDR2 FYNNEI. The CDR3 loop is CASYGGGESDEQFF. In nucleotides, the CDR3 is TGTGCCAGCTATGGAGGGGGGGAATCCGATGAGCAGTTCTTC.

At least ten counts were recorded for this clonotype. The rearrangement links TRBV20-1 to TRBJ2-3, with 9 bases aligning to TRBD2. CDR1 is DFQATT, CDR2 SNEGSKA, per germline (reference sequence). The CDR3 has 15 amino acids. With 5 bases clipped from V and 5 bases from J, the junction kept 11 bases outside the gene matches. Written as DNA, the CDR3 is TGCAGTGCTGGTGGGGGTAGCGGGAGAGAAGATACGCAGTATTTT. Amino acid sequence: CSAGGGSGREDTQYF.

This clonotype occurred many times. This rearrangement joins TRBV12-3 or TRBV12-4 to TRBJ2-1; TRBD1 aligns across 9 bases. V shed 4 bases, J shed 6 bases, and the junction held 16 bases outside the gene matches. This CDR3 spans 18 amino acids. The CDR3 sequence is CASSSPGQGGFGSNEQFF. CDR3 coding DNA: TGTGCCAGCAGTTCGCCGGGACAGGGTGGTTTTGGAAGCAATGAGCAGTTCTTC.

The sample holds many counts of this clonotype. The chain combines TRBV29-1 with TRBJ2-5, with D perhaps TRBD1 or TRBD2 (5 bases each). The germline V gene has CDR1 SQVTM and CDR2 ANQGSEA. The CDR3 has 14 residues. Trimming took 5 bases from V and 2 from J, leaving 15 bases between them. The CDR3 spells CSVRRGRNQETQYF. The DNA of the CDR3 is TGCAGCGTTCGTAGGGGACGTAATCAAGAGACCCAGTACTTC.

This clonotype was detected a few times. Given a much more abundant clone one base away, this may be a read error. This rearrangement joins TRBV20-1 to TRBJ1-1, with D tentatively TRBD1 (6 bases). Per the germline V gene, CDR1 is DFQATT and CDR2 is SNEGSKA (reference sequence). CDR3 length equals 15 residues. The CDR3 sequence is CSPRAQGRGNTEAFF. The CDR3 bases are TGCAGTCCTAGAGCCCAGGGGAGGGGGAACACTGAAGCTTTCTTT.